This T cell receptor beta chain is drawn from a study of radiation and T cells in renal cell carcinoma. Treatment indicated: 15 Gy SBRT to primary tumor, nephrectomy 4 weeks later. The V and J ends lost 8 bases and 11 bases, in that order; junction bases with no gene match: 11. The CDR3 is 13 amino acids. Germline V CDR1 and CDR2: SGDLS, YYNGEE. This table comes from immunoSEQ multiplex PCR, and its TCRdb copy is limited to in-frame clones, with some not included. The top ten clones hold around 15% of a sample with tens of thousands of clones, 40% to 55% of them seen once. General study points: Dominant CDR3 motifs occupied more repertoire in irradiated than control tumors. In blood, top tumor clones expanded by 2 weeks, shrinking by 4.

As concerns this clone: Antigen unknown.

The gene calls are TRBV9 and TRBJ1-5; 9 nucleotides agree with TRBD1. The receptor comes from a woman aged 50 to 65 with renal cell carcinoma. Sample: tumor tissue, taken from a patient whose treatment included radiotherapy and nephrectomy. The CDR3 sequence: CARPGQGSPAQHF. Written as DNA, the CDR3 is TGTGCCAGGCCGGGACAGGGTTCCCCGGCCCAGCATTTT.